This entry concerns a single T cell receptor (beta chain). This clonotype has ten or more counts. Its antigen is currently not known. No base-level quality is on record; no much larger clone is a single base apart. The sample comes from a study of identical twins' blood T cells (dated by TCRdb to the early 2010s). Describing the broader study: The approximately twelve libraries, six for the alpha chain and six for the beta chain, together yielded about 52 million Illumina reads. The study compared TCR alpha and beta chain repertoires of three pairs of monozygous twins using next-generation sequencing to assess genetic influence on repertoire formation. What the research found in general, with its limitations: Because the twins were reared together, environmental influences could not be ruled out as the explanation for twin similarity. Looking at the most abundant TCRbeta clonotypes, every donor had more CDR3 sequences in common with her twin than with unrelated donors. How many CDR3 clonotypes two donors shared depended mainly on the product of their cloneset sizes, and the twins did not clearly stray from this trend. V gene usage, even among non-selected out-of-frame TCRbeta clonotypes, was reported to be markedly more similar within twin pairs than between unrelated donors. The study stated that the proposed role of the TCRalpha J segment in MHC recognition during thymic selection needs to be validated by independent studies.

Library method: 5' RACE. Sequencing was carried out with an Illumina Genome Analyzer IIx. RNA-based TCR cDNA libraries were prepared by a previously described protocol with several modifications. To prevent cross-contamination, sample-specific barcodes were added to both ends of each TCR cDNA library during cDNA synthesis and amplification. The paper's processing steps were these. Each library contained about 2 to 4 million CDR3-containing reads, and somewhere between about 100,000 and nearly 500,000 clonotypes were identified for each individual. After reads with improper barcode index combinations were thrown out, a cloneset for each library was built using the MiTCR software. While assembling CDR3 clonotypes, MiTCR corrected PCR and sequencing errors and either filtered or rescued low-quality reads. Artificial out-of-frame clonotypes were removed by being mapped to in-frame sequences, with one indel in the CDR3 allowed. Similarity in V and J gene usage between donors was calculated as the Jensen-Shannon divergence divided by the mean entropy. TCRdb itself trimmed the public reads at Q25 with fastp, ran MiXCR and retained productive beta chains. Identical CDR3 proteins give one entry, which carries the most common genes and DNA. TCRdb's processing, not the authors' own work, is the source of the V and J calls. Here the sample has fewer than 450,000 distinct CDR3 sequences; 28% occur a single time. The top ten clonotypes cover 6.1% of the sample.

The donors were six healthy women who made up three monozygous twin pairs. All three twin pairs had been reared together and were thought likely to have met the same infectious agents and vaccines. RNA was isolated from peripheral blood mononuclear cells and used to prepare TCR cDNA libraries. Deletion took 5 bases off V and 0 bases off J, with a span of 8 bases between the germline ends. CDR1 SGHRS and CDR2 YFSETQ are derived from the germline V gene. The CDR3 starts with the cysteine, ends with the phenylalanine, and has 14 residues. The CDR3 DNA has 42 bases and is translated from base 1. The chain is encoded by TRBV5-1 joined to TRBJ1-4; confidence is insufficient to name the D gene. The clonotype was recovered from a woman aged 18-50 years in good health. The sequenced material came from PBMCs. The CDR3 loop reads CASRASATNEKLFF. The bases read TGCGCCAGCAGAGCGTCAGCAACTAATGAAAAACTGTTTTTT.